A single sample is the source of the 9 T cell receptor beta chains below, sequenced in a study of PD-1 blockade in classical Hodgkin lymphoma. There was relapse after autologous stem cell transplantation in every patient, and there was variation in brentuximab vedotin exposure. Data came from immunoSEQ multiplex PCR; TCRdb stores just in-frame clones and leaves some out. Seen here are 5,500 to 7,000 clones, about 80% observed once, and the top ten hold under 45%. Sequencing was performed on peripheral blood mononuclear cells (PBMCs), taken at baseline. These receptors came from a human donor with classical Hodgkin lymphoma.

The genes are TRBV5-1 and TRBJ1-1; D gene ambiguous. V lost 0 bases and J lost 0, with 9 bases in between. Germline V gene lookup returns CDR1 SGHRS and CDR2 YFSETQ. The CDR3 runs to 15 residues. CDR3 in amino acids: CASSLGDRLNTEAFF. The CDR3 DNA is TGCGCCAGCAGCTTGGGCGACCGGCTGAACACTGAAGCTTTCTTT.

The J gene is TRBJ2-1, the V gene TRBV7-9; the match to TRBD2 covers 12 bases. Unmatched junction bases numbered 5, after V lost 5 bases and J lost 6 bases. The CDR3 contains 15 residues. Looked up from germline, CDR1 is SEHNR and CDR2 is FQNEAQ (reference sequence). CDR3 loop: CASSKLAGGFNEQFF. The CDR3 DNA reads TGTGCCAGCAGCAAACTAGCGGGAGGATTCAATGAGCAGTTCTTC.

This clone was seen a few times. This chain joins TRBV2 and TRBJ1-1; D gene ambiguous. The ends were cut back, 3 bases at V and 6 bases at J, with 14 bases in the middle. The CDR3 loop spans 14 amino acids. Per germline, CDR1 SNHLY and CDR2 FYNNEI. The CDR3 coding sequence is TGTGCCAGCAGTGAGTGGCCGGGAGGCCCTGAAGCTTTCTTT. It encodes CASSEWPGGPEAFF.

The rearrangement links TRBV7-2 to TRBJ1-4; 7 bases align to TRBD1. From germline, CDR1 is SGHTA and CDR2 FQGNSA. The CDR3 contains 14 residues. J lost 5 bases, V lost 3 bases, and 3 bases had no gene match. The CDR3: CASSFRGGNEKLFF. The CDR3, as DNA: TGTGCCAGCAGCTTCAGGGGGGGGAATGAAAAACTGTTTTTT.

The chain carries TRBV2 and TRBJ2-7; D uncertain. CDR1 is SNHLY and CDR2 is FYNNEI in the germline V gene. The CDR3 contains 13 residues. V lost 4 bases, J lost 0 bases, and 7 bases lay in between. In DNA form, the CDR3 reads TGTGCCAGCAGTGTGGGCTTCTCCTACGAGCAGTACTTC. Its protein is CASSVGFSYEQYF.

In nucleotides, the CDR3 is TGTGCCAGCAGCTTCGACAGGGCTACCGGGGAGCTGTTTTTT. This gives the protein CASSFDRATGELFF. V usage is TRBV11-2 and J usage is TRBJ2-2; the match to TRBD1 covers 7 bases. The J segment lost 5 bases and the V segment lost 3 bases, leaving 3 bases of the junction unmatched. CDR1 SGHAT and CDR2 FQNNGV come from the germline V gene. CDR3 size: 14 residues.

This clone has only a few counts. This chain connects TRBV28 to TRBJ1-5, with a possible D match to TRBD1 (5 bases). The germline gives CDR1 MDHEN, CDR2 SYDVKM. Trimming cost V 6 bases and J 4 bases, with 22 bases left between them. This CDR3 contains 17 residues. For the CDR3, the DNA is TGTGCCAGCAGCCCTAGCGCCTCTTTTTCAGGGAATCAGCCCCAGCATTTT. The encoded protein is CASSPSASFSGNQPQHF.

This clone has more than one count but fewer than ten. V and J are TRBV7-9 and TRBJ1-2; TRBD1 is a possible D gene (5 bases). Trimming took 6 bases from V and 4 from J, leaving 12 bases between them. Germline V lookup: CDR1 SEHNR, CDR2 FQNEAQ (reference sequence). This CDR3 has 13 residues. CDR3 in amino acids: CASRWPGSYGYTF. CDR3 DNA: TGTGCCAGCAGGTGGCCAGGGTCCTATGGCTACACCTTC. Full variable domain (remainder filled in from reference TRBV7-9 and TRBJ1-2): DTGVSQNPRHKITKRGQNVTFRCDPISEHNRLYWYRQTLGQGPEFLTYFQNEAQLEKSRLLSDRFSAERPKGSFSTLEIQRTEQGDSAMYLCASRWPGSYGYTFGSGTRLTVV.

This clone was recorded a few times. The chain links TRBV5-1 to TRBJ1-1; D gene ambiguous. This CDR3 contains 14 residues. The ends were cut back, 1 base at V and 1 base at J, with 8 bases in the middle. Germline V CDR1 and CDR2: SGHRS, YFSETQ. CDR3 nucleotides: TGCGCCAGCAGCTTGTATCCGGGGAACACTGAAGCTTTCTTT. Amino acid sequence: CASSLYPGNTEAFF.